This is a list of T cell receptor beta chains from one sample in a study of cytomegalovirus exposure and HLA in healthy donors. The protocol was immunoSEQ multiplex PCR, while the TCRdb copy is restricted to in-frame clones and leaves out a portion. The sample lists under 200,000 clones, roughly 80% occurring once. Sample: PBMCs. The receptor source for this set is a woman aged 40 to 49 in good health and CMV-seronegative. Both conserved end residues are part of each CDR3. A D gene is named only where the DNA matches it firmly. Size is stated for part of the rows, as once, few or many counts, or as a class when the clone is expanded.

DNA: TGTGCCAGCAGCTTATTTCGGGTCGGGAACACCGGGGAGCTGTTTTTT
CDR3: CASSLFRVGNTGELFF
J: TRBJ2-2
size: .
D: .
V: TRBV7-3

DNA: TGCGCCAGCAGTCAATCGGAGGACAGGGGTAATCAGCCCCAGCATTTT
CDR3: CASSQSEDRGNQPQHF
J: TRBJ1-5
size: .
D: TRBD1
V: TRBV23-1

DNA: TGTGCCAGCAGCTTGGCTTCCTCGTCGGAGACCCAGTACTTC
CDR3: CASSLASSSETQYF
J: TRBJ2-5
size: .
D: .
V: TRBV5-4

DNA: TGTGCCATCAGTGAGTCACAGGGGTATACGCAGTATTTT
CDR3: CAISESQGYTQYF
J: TRBJ2-3
size: .
D: TRBD1
V: TRBV10-3

DNA: TGTGCCAGCATCCTTCGGCGGGGGCAGGGTCGGTACGAGCAGTACTTC
CDR3: CASILRRGQGRYEQYF
J: TRBJ2-7
size: .
D: .
V: TRBV13

DNA: TGTGCCAGCAGCTTGGGACAGCTAAATTCACCCCTCCACTTT
CDR3: CASSLGQLNSPLHF
J: TRBJ1-6
size: few
D: TRBD1
V: TRBV9

DNA: TGTGCCAGCAGCCGCGGAGTTGGGGGAGGTACTGAAGCTTTCTTT
CDR3: CASSRGVGGGTEAFF
J: TRBJ1-1
size: .
D: .
V: TRBV11-2

DNA: TGTGCCTGGAGTCTCCCCCACTCGGGACTACACACCATATATTTT
CDR3: CAWSLPHSGLHTIYF
J: TRBJ1-3
size: .
D: .
V: TRBV30

DNA: TGTGCCAGCAGACTGTCGGGGGGCGGAGGCTACACCTTC
CDR3: CASRLSGGGGYTF
J: TRBJ1-2
size: .
D: .
V: TRBV27

DNA: TGTGCCAGCAGCTTTGAAGCGGGGGGGCCGGGCAATGAGCAGTTCTTC
CDR3: CASSFEAGGPGNEQFF
J: TRBJ2-1
size: .
D: TRBD2
V: TRBV7-7

DNA: TGTGCCAGCAGCTTAAACCGCCCACAGGGTTATGGCTACACCTTC
CDR3: CASSLNRPQGYGYTF
J: TRBJ1-2
size: .
D: .
V: TRBV11-1

DNA: TGTGCCAGCAATTGGGACAGGGGATCTCAGCCCCAGCATTTT
CDR3: CASNWDRGSQPQHF
J: TRBJ1-5
size: few
D: TRBD1
V: TRBV2

DNA: TGTGCCAGTAAACAGGGGCGTGGTGGGAACACTGAAGCTTTCTTT
CDR3: CASKQGRGGNTEAFF
J: TRBJ1-1
size: .
D: TRBD1
V: TRBV5-4

DNA: TGTGCCAGCAGCTTGAAGACAGGCCCAACTAATGAAAAACTGTTTTTT
CDR3: CASSLKTGPTNEKLFF
J: TRBJ1-4
size: .
D: .
V: TRBV5-4

DNA: TGTGCCAGCAGTGAAGGGGTGGCGGGGCGGGCTTTCTTT
CDR3: CASSEGVAGRAFF
J: TRBJ1-1
size: few
D: .
V: TRBV2

DNA: TGTGCCATCAGACTACTCTATGGCTACACCTTC
CDR3: CAIRLLYGYTF
J: TRBJ1-2
size: .
D: .
V: TRBV10-3

DNA: TGTGCCAGCACCGACCTAGGACAGGCAATTTCACCCCTCCACTTT
CDR3: CASTDLGQAISPLHF
J: TRBJ1-6
size: .
D: TRBD1
V: TRBV6-6

DNA: TGTGCCAGCAGTGATCCAGGGGGCGTCTATGGCTACACCTTC
CDR3: CASSDPGGVYGYTF
J: TRBJ1-2
size: .
D: TRBD1
V: TRBV2

DNA: TGTGCCAGCAGTCCTACAGGGGGCGCGGTTAGCAATCAGCCCCAGCATTTT
CDR3: CASSPTGGAVSNQPQHF
J: TRBJ1-5
size: .
D: TRBD1
V: TRBV28

DNA: TGTGCCAGCAGCCAAGAAAGGGGATTGCCCGGAAACACCATATATTTT
CDR3: CASSQERGLPGNTIYF
J: TRBJ1-3
size: .
D: .
V: TRBV4-2

DNA: TGTGCCAGCAGCTTGGACCTAGCGGGGACAGATACGCAGTATTTT
CDR3: CASSLDLAGTDTQYF
J: TRBJ2-3
size: few
D: TRBD2
V: TRBV5-8

DNA: TGTGCCAGCAGCCCCGGTAGCGGGGGATTTATCTACGAGCAGTACTTC
CDR3: CASSPGSGGFIYEQYF
J: TRBJ2-7
size: .
D: TRBD2
V: TRBV7-9

DNA: TGCGCCAGCAGCGTCGGACAGAATGAAAAACTGTTTTTT
CDR3: CASSVGQNEKLFF
J: TRBJ1-4
size: .
D: .
V: TRBV5-1

DNA: TGTGCCAGCAGAGGAGGCCAAGGCGCAACTAATGAAAAACTGTTTTTT
CDR3: CASRGGQGATNEKLFF
J: TRBJ1-4
size: .
D: .
V: TRBV27

DNA: TGCGCCAGCAGCCAGACCGGGACAGGGGTTTGGGAAAAACTGTTTTTT
CDR3: CASSQTGTGVWEKLFF
J: TRBJ1-4
size: .
D: TRBD1
V: TRBV4-1

DNA: TGTGCCAGCAGGTCAGGGGACACCTCCCCGCAGTACTTC
CDR3: CASRSGDTSPQYF
J: TRBJ2-7
size: .
D: .
V: TRBV25-1

DNA: TGCGCCAGCAGCTTTTCCCACATAACTGACGGGACTACGGGGGTGAACACTGAAGCTTTCTTT
CDR3: CASSFSHITDGTTGVNTEAFF
J: TRBJ1-1
size: .
D: .
V: TRBV5-1

DNA: TGCGCCAGCAGTAGTGGGGCAGCCTTCAACACTGAAGCTTTCTTT
CDR3: CASSSGAAFNTEAFF
J: TRBJ1-1
size: .
D: .
V: TRBV5-1

DNA: TGCGCCAGCAGCCAAATGACAGGACTCCGGTATGAGCAGTTCTTC
CDR3: CASSQMTGLRYEQFF
J: TRBJ2-1
size: .
D: .
V: TRBV5-1

DNA: TGCGCCAGCAGCTGGGAAATACGTCGACAGGGGGCAGGGGGCTACACCTTC
CDR3: CASSWEIRRQGAGGYTF
J: TRBJ1-2
size: few
D: TRBD1
V: TRBV5-1